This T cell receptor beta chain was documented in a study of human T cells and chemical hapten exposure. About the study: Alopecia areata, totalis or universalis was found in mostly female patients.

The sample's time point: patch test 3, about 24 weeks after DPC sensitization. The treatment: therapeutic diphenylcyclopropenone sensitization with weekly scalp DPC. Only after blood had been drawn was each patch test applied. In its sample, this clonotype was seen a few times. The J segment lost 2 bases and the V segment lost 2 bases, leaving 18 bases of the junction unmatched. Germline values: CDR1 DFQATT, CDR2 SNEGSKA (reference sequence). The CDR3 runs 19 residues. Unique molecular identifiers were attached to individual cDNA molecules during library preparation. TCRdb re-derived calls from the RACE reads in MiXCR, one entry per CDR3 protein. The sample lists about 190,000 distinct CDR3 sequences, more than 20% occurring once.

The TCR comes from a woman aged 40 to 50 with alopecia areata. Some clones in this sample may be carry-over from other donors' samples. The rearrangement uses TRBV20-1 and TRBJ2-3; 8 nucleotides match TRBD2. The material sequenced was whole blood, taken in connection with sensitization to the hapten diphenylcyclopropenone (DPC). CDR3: CSARTPFSYAGGLTDTQYF. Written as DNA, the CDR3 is TGCAGTGCTAGAACGCCCTTCTCCTATGCGGGAGGACTCACAGATACGCAGTATTTT.